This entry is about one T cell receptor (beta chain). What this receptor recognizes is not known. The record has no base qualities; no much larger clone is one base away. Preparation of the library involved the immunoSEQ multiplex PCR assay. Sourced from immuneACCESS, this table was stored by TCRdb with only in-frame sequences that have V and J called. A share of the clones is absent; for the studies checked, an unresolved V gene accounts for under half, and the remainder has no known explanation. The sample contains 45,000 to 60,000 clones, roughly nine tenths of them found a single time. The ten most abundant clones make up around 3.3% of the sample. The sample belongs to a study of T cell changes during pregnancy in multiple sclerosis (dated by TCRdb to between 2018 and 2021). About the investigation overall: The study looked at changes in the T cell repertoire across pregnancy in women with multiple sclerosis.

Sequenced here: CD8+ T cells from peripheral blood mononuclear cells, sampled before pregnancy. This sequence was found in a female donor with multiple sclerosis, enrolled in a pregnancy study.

The CDR3 amino acid sequence is: CASSLGGENTIYF. The nucleotides read TGTGCCAGCAGCCTGGGAGGGGAAAACACCATATATTTT. This sequence uses TRBV7-6 and TRBJ1-3, with TRBD1 perhaps the D gene, on 5 matching bases. From the cysteine through the phenylalanine, the CDR3 covers 13 amino acids. Of the read, only the CDR3 DNA is kept; its 39 bases are in frame from base 1. V sheds 5 bases and J sheds 6 bases, leaving 11 bases between their ends. From the germline V gene, CDR1 is SGHVS and CDR2 is FNYEAQ.